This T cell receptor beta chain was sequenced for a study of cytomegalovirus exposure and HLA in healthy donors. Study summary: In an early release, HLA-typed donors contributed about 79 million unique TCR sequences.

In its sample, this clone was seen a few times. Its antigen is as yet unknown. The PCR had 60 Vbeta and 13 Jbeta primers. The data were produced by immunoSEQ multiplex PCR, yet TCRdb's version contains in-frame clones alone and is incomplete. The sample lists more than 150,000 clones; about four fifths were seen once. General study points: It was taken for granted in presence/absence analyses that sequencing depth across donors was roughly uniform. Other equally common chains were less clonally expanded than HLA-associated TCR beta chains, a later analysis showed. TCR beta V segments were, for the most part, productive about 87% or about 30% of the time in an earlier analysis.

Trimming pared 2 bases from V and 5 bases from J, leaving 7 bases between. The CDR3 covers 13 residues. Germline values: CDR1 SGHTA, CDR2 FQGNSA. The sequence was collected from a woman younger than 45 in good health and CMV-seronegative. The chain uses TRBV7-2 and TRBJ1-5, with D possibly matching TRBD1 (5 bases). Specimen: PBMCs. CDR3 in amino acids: CASSLWGDQPQHF. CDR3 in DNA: TGTGCCAGCAGCTTATGGGGGGATCAGCCCCAGCATTTT.